The 10 T cell receptor beta chains below all came from one sample that was sequenced in a study of CD8 T cells in Susac syndrome. Random hexamers were used to reverse transcribe an amount of roughly 0.5 to 1 ug RNA. One entry per CDR3 protein results from TCRdb running MiXCR on the immunoSEQ multiplex PCR reads. The sample consists of 400,000 to 550,000 distinct CDR3 sequences, around 85% of them appearing once. The sequenced material came from CD8+ T cells from PBMCs. These receptors originate from a human donor with multiple sclerosis.

This clonotype was seen more than once but under ten times. The chain carries TRBV20-1 and TRBJ1-1; TRBD1 is a possible D gene (5 bases). Germline CDR1 reads DFQATT; CDR2 reads SNEGSKA (reference sequence). The CDR3 totals 13 residues. Trimming took off 3 bases at V and 4 bases at J, with 12 bases between the two ends. CDR3 residues: CSASYQGGTEAFF. The CDR3 DNA reads as TGCAGTGCTAGTTACCAGGGCGGCACTGAAGCTTTCTTT.

The V gene is TRBV15, the J gene TRBJ1-5, with D possibly TRBD1 on 6 matching bases. Germline CDR1 reads LNHNV; CDR2 reads YYDKDF (reference sequence). The CDR3 covers 15 residues. Trimming stripped 0 bases from V and 7 bases from J, with 13 bases between. The CDR3: CATSRDRGHGQPQHF. The DNA of the CDR3 is TGTGCCACCAGCAGAGATCGGGGACACGGGCAGCCCCAGCATTTT.

The chain employs TRBV19 and TRBJ1-1, with D uncertain. Trimming left V 8 bases short and J 1 base short, with 14 bases between. The germline CDR1 and CDR2 sequences are LNHDA and SQIVND (reference sequence). This CDR3 is 14 amino acids long. In DNA, the CDR3 is TGTGCCAGTTCGATAGGGCAGACGAACACTGAAGCTTTCTTT. Protein sequence: CASSIGQTNTEAFF. The full variable domain, its missing parts supplied by reference TRBV19 and TRBJ1-1, is DGGITQSPKYLFRKEGQNVTLSCEQNLNHDAMYWYRQDPGQGLRLIYYSQIVNDFQKGDIAEGYSVSREKKESFPLTVTSAQKNPTAFYLCASSIGQTNTEAFFGQGTRLTVV.

The chain combines TRBV6-5 with TRBJ2-3; no firm D call. The CDR3 consists of 15 residues. With 3 bases removed from V and 0 bases from J, the gap between germline ends came to 10 bases. Germline CDR1 MNHEY, CDR2 SVGAGI. Here the CDR3 reads CASSYGPLSTDTQYF. The CDR3 DNA is TGTGCCAGCAGTTATGGACCTTTGAGCACAGATACGCAGTATTTT.

This chain joins TRBV4-1 and TRBJ2-7; 10 bases align to TRBD1. This CDR3 is built from 17 residues. Per the germline V gene, CDR1 is MGHRA and CDR2 is YSYEKL. J gave up 6 bases and V 4 bases, and 15 bases lay outside the gene matches. The CDR3 spells CASSPRSTGTGAVEQYF. Here the CDR3 DNA reads TGCGCCAGCAGCCCGCGGAGCACCGGGACAGGGGCGGTCGAGCAGTACTTC.

The chain links TRBV27 to TRBJ1-1; a possible D gene is TRBD1 (6 bases). CDR1 MNHEY and CDR2 SMNVEV come from the germline V gene (reference sequence). V lost 5 bases, J lost 0 bases, and 19 bases lay in between. CDR3 length equals 17 residues. CDR3 nucleotides: TGTGCCAGCAGTCCCCTGTTCTTTGGACAGATGAACACTGAAGCTTTCTTT. Translation gives CASSPLFFGQMNTEAFF.

This clonotype was found once. The chain carries TRBV20-1 and TRBJ1-6; 7 nucleotides line up with TRBD1. V lost 6 bases to trimming and J lost 10 bases; unmatched junction nucleotides: 12. The CDR3 consists of 14 residues. Germline V lookup: CDR1 DFQATT, CDR2 SNEGSKA (reference sequence). Here the CDR3 reads CSALGKGGLSPLHF. Written as DNA, the CDR3 is TGCAGTGCCCTGGGGAAAGGGGGCTTGTCACCCCTCCACTTT.

CDR3: CASSELAGDSYEQYF. CDR3 sequence (DNA): TGTGCCAGTAGTGAACTAGCGGGAGATTCCTACGAGCAGTACTTC. The chain couples TRBV19 to TRBJ2-7; 11 nucleotides line up with TRBD2. The CDR3 loop spans 15 amino acids. CDR1 and CDR2 from the germline V gene are LNHDA and SQIVND (reference sequence). J lost 1 base, V lost 5 bases, and 4 bases had no gene match.

The rearrangement uses TRBV27 and TRBJ2-3, with D perhaps being TRBD1 or TRBD2 (5 bases each). The CDR3 sequence is 15 residues long. CDR1 is MNHEY and CDR2 is SMNVEV in the germline V gene (reference sequence). Trimming cost V 5 bases and J 2 bases, with 14 bases left between them. The CDR3 reads CASSPLEGTTDTQYF. The CDR3 region has the DNA TGTGCCAGCAGTCCACTAGAGGGGACCACAGATACGCAGTATTTT.

The CDR3 protein is CASSQGDVQGHQTSNQPQHF. The CDR3 nucleotides are TGCGCCAGCAGCCAAGGGGACGTGCAGGGGCACCAGACTAGCAATCAGCCCCAGCATTTT. The chain couples TRBV4-1 to TRBJ1-5; D may be TRBD1 (6 bases). There are 20 residues in the CDR3. Trimming removed 1 base at V and 0 bases at J, with 22 bases between. Looked up from germline, CDR1 is MGHRA and CDR2 is YSYEKL.